This T cell receptor (beta chain) was obtained from a study of response to subunit inactivated influenza vaccine. Broader study findings: There was a suggestion from the authors that each seasonal influenza vaccination recruits few new T cells.

The table lists this clonotype with a few counts. Its cognate antigen is unknown. One entry per CDR3 protein, called by TCRdb with MiXCR from the RT-PCR reads. This sample carries 650,000 to 800,000 distinct CDR3 sequences, 11% to 15% of them seen once, and the ten largest clones take roughly 6.4%. Source: PBMCs from blood, taken less than 15 days before vaccination. The sequence came from a man aged 45-65 years who received an inactivated influenza vaccine.

The CDR3 sequence is CASTFQAGQGYEQYF. Here the CDR3 DNA reads TGTGCCAGCACGTTCCAGGCGGGACAGGGCTACGAGCAGTACTTC. The chain joins TRBV5-5 to TRBJ2-7; 9 nucleotides align to TRBD1. With V trimmed by 6 bases and J by 3 bases, 10 bases remained unmatched. This CDR3 has 15 amino acids. The germline gives CDR1 SGHKS, CDR2 YYEKEE (reference sequence).